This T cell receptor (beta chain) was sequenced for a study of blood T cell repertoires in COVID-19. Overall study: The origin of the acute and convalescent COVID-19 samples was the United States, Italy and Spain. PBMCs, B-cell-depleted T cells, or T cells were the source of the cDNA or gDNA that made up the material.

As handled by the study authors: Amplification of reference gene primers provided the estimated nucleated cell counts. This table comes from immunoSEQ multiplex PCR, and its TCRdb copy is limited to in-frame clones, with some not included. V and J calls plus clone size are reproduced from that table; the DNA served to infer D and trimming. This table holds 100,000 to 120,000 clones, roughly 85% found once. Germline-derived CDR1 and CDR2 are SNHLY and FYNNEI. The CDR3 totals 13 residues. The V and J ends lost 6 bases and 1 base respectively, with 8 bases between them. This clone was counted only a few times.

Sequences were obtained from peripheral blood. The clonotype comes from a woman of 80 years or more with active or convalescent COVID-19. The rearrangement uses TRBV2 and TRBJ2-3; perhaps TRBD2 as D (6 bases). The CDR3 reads CASRASGTDTQYF. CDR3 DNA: TGTGCCAGCAGGGCTAGCGGCACAGATACGCAGTATTTT. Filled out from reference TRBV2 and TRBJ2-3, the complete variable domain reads EPEVTQTPSHQVTQMGQEVILRCVPISNHLYFYWYRQILGQKVEFLVSFYNNEISEKSEIFDDQFSVERPDGSNFTLKIRSTKLEDSAMYFCASRASGTDTQYFGPGTRLTVL.